This T cell receptor beta chain was sequenced for a study of cytomegalovirus exposure and HLA in healthy donors. Here immunoSEQ multiplex PCR was the method, and the copy in TCRdb shows in-frame clones only, minus some. The sample lists approximately 71,000 clones, around 93% occurring once. The donors were in the approximately 120-subject validation cohort; that cohort was separate from the roughly 660-subject first cohort. Study-level findings and limits: Most TCR sequences showed up rarely, but some public TCRs showed up in many donors. Subsequent analysis found a tendency for first-cohort TCR clusters to co-occur within the approximately 130 validation repertoires. There were three CMV-associated chains whose specificity for CMV antigens was confirmed in vitro.

With regard to this clone: Its target is not known. One junction end does not reproduce the germline sequence, and a read error may be involved.

The CDR3 length is 15 residues. Germline CDR1 is SSHAT and CDR2 is FNYEAQ (reference sequence). This TCR was sampled from a man younger than 30 in good health and CMV-seronegative. The genes are TRBV7-7 and TRBJ2-5, with D hard to call. Sequencing was carried out using PBMCs. CDR3 nucleotide sequence: TGTGCTAGCAGCTTGTTTTTGGGCACACGAGAGACCCAGTACTTC. It codes for CASSLFLGTRETQYF.